This T cell receptor beta chain was recorded in a study of T cells after posttransplantation cyclophosphamide. As regards this clone: Its antigen is currently unknown.

This related bone marrow graft donor gave peripheral blood on the day of marrow donation. Measured with immunoSEQ multiplex PCR; TCRdb has only the in-frame clones, and not every one. The profile shows 28,000 or so clones, more than 80% of them singletons. Germline-derived CDR1 and CDR2 are GTSNPN and SVGIG (reference sequence). The CDR3 is 13 residues long. The trim removed 3 bases at V and 6 bases at J, leaving 4 bases unmatched. General study results and limits: Donor-recipient repertoire similarity was low at 1-2 months, rising over year one. TRB overlap between skin or GI tissue T cells and blood was limited.

The sample was PBMCs. This clonotype was obtained from a man aged 50-60 years. V is TRBV30 and J is TRBJ2-1, with 8 bases lining up with TRBD2. This CDR3 is CAWRASGPNEQFF. CDR3 sequence (DNA): TGTGCCTGGAGAGCTAGCGGGCCCAATGAGCAGTTCTTC.